These T cell receptor beta chains were read from a single sample in a study of identical twins. Each CDR3 protein gets one entry after TCRdb re-called the 5' RACE reads with MiXCR. The sample yields 650,000 to 800,000 distinct CDR3 sequences, around 8.3% seen once. Another study also made use of these data, one on yellow fever vaccine responses in identical twins.

The sample consisted of PBMCs. The receptors were gathered from a woman under 30 in good health. Each CDR3 is given with its conserved first and last residue. A D gene is named only where the DNA matches it firmly. Clone size is stated in some rows and not others, as once, few, many or a class when expanded.

>TRBJ2-7|NA|few|TRBV28
CANLPRDLNSYEQYF
TGTGCCAACCTTCCACGGGACCTCAATTCCTACGAGCAGTACTTC
>TRBJ2-1|TRBD2|many|TRBV7-8
CASSLVGTSGISNEQFF
TGTGCCAGCAGCTTAGTTGGGACTAGCGGGATCTCCAATGAGCAGTTCTTC
>TRBJ1-5|NA|NA|TRBV4-3
CASSQDLGIQPQHF
TGCGCCAGCAGCCAAGATTTGGGGATTCAGCCCCAGCATTTT
>TRBJ2-7|TRBD2|NA|TRBV3-1
CASSRETSGYEQYF
TGTGCCAGCAGCCGCGAGACTAGCGGATACGAGCAGTACTTC
>TRBJ2-7|TRBD1|few|TRBV28
CASSESRGQSCF
TGTGCCAGCAGTGAAAGCCGGGGACAGTCGTGCTTC
>TRBJ2-7|TRBD2|NA|TRBV5-4
CASSFGTNSYEQYF
TGTGCCAGCAGCTTCGGGACTAACTCCTACGAGCAGTACTTC
>TRBJ2-3|NA|few|TRBV14
CASSRRGPSSTDTQYF
TGTGCCAGCAGCCGGAGGGGACCCTCTAGCACAGATACGCAGTATTTT
>TRBJ1-5|NA|NA|TRBV12-3/TRBV12-4
CASSLRALGAQHF
TGTGCCAGCAGTTTACGGGCCTTAGGGGCCCAGCATTTT
>TRBJ2-6|NA|many|TRBV10-3
CAISDFPWDSRGTDLTGANVLTF
TGTGCCATCAGTGATTTCCCTTGGGATTCTCGGGGGACAGACCTGACAGGGGCCAACGTCCTGACTTTC
>TRBJ1-2|NA|NA|TRBV18
CASSPGSSYGYTF
TGTGCCAGCTCCCCGGGTTCCAGCTATGGCTACACCTTC
>TRBJ1-5|NA|many|TRBV7-9
CASSLGGEAGQPQHF
TGTGCCAGCAGCTTAGGAGGTGAGGCGGGTCAGCCCCAGCATTTT
>TRBJ2-3|NA|few|TRBV28
CASSSQGSSTDTQYF
TGTGCCAGCAGCTCCCAGGGGTCTAGCACAGATACGCAGTATTTT
>TRBJ1-2|TRBD1|many|TRBV12-3/TRBV12-4
CASRPGQAVNYGYTF
TGTGCCAGCAGGCCCGGACAGGCGGTTAACTATGGCTACACCTTC
>TRBJ2-1|TRBD2|NA|TRBV28
CASSLTPAASGSSYNEQFF
TGTGCCAGCAGTTTAACACCTGCGGCTAGCGGAAGTAGCTACAATGAGCAGTTCTTC
>TRBJ2-3|TRBD1|few|TRBV7-3
CASSSVGTGGLDTQYF
TGTGCCAGCAGCTCGGTCGGGACAGGGGGATTAGATACGCAGTATTTT
>TRBJ2-7|NA|NA|TRBV21-1
CASSNALRRARDRHYEQYF
TGTGCCAGCAGCAACGCGCTGCGCCGCGCTAGGGACAGACACTACGAGCAGTACTTC
>TRBJ2-5|NA|NA|TRBV14
CASSQGGGYFETQYF
TGTGCCAGCAGCCAAGGGGGTGGCTATTTCGAGACCCAGTACTTC
>TRBJ2-7|NA|NA|TRBV19
CASTDRSYEQYF
TGTGCCAGTACTGACCGGTCCTACGAGCAGTACTTC
>TRBJ1-4|NA|NA|TRBV19
CASCITATNEKLFF
TGTGCCAGTTGTATTACGGCAACTAATGAAAAACTGTTTTTT
>TRBJ2-1|TRBD2|few|TRBV10-3
CAISELAGLSNEQFF
TGTGCCATCAGTGAGCTAGCGGGGTTATCCAATGAGCAGTTCTTC
>TRBJ2-2|TRBD2|few|TRBV7-2
CASSAGLAGTGELFF
TGTGCCAGCAGCGCGGGACTAGCGGGGACCGGGGAGCTGTTTTTT
>TRBJ2-7|NA|many|TRBV12-3/TRBV12-4
CASTLRDGTYEQYF
TGTGCCAGCACCCTCCGGGACGGTACCTACGAGCAGTACTTC
>TRBJ2-2|TRBD2|few|TRBV20-1
CSAKTSGSFTGELFF
TGCAGTGCTAAAACTAGCGGGAGTTTTACCGGGGAGCTGTTTTTT
>TRBJ2-7|TRBD2|few|TRBV4-1
CASSQEPGLAVPEQYF
TGCGCCAGCAGCCAAGAACCCGGACTAGCGGTCCCCGAGCAGTACTTC
>TRBJ2-1|TRBD2|NA|TRBV19
CASSTLAGAHEQFF
TGTGCCAGTAGTACGCTAGCGGGAGCTCATGAGCAGTTCTTC
>TRBJ2-2|NA|few|TRBV7-9
CASSFGSGSNTGELFF
TGTGCCAGCAGCTTTGGTAGCGGCTCGAACACCGGGGAGCTGTTTTTT
>TRBJ2-2|TRBD2|NA|TRBV7-2
CASSPARRGGHTGELFF
TGTGCCAGCAGCCCCGCCCGGCGGGGGGGTCACACCGGGGAGCTGTTTTTT
>TRBJ2-1|NA|NA|TRBV5-1
CASSLGVGGDEQFF
TGCGCCAGCAGCTTGGGGGTCGGGGGCGATGAGCAGTTCTTC
>TRBJ2-2|NA|few|TRBV5-6
CASSSFRLQELFF
TGTGCCAGCAGCTCGTTCCGGCTGCAGGAGCTGTTTTTT
>TRBJ2-1|NA|many|TRBV27
CASSSRDTSYNEQFF
TGTGCCAGCAGTTCCAGGGACACATCCTACAATGAGCAGTTCTTC
>TRBJ2-3|NA|NA|TRBV28
CASSSGRPDTQYF
TGTGCCAGCAGTTCGGGGCGCCCAGATACGCAGTATTTT
>TRBJ2-2|TRBD1|NA|TRBV5-1
CASSFHSTGATGELFF
TGCGCCAGCAGCTTTCACTCGACAGGGGCCACCGGGGAGCTGTTTTTT
>TRBJ2-7|TRBD1|few|TRBV13
CASSNREGQNYEQYF
TGTGCCAGCAGCAACCGAGAGGGACAGAACTACGAGCAGTACTTC
>TRBJ2-3|NA|few|TRBV20-1
CSARRFPGDTQYF
TGCAGTGCTAGACGTTTCCCGGGGGATACGCAGTATTTT
>TRBJ2-7|NA|NA|TRBV21-1
CASRYRHVNIHGPYEQYF
TGTGCCAGCAGGTATCGGCACGTCAATATCCATGGCCCCTACGAGCAGTACTTC
>TRBJ2-7|NA|NA|TRBV7-9
CASSSRQVPYEQYF
TGTGCCAGCAGCTCACGACAGGTACCCTACGAGCAGTACTTC
>TRBJ2-3|TRBD2|NA|TRBV20-1
CSARPLDVSGGVRDTQYF
TGCAGTGCTAGACCCCTGGACGTGAGCGGGGGGGTACGGGATACGCAGTATTTT
>TRBJ2-5|TRBD2|once|TRBV6-1
CASSRTSGLGTGETQYF
TGTGCCAGCAGCCGCACCTCGGGACTAGGAACGGGAGAGACCCAGTACTTC
>TRBJ2-3|TRBD1|NA|TRBV4-2
CASSRPGTGKQNTQYF
TGTGCCAGCAGCCGCCCCGGGACAGGGAAACAGAATACGCAGTATTTT
>TRBJ1-1|NA|NA|TRBV7-8
CASSEGMNTEAFF
TGTGCCAGCAGCGAGGGGATGAACACTGAAGCTTTCTTT
>TRBJ1-2|NA|many|TRBV12-3/TRBV12-4
CASTPASAVHGYTF
TGTGCCAGCACCCCGGCCTCGGCCGTACATGGCTACACCTTC
>TRBJ2-3|NA|few|TRBV4-3
CASSQAHGPTQYF
TGCGCCAGCAGCCAAGCCCATGGCCCTACGCAGTATTTT
>TRBJ1-5|TRBD1|few|TRBV19
CASSAVRDRNQPQHF
TGTGCCAGTAGTGCTGTCCGGGACAGAAATCAGCCCCAGCATTTT
>TRBJ2-7|TRBD1|NA|TRBV20-1
CSVLHRGTHYEQYF
TGCAGTGTTCTACACAGGGGCACTCACTACGAGCAGTACTTC
>TRBJ2-2|NA|few|TRBV6-5
CATKQGPGELFF
TGTGCCACTAAGCAGGGTCCCGGGGAGCTGTTTTTT
>TRBJ2-7|TRBD1|few|TRBV6-5
CASSYSETGIYEQYF
TGTGCCAGCAGTTACTCCGAGACAGGGATCTACGAGCAGTACTTC
>TRBJ2-1|TRBD2|few|TRBV29-1
CSVGAGVDNEQFF
TGCAGCGTTGGAGCGGGAGTGGACAATGAGCAGTTCTTC
>TRBJ2-1|NA|many|TRBV12-3/TRBV12-4
CASTQGRNEQFF
TGTGCCAGCACCCAAGGAAGAAATGAGCAGTTCTTC
>TRBJ2-2|TRBD2|NA|TRBV12-3/TRBV12-4
CAFSLELLAGENTGELFF
TGTGCCTTCAGTTTAGAGCTACTAGCGGGGGAGAACACCGGGGAGCTGTTTTTT
>TRBJ1-4|NA|NA|TRBV12-3/TRBV12-4
CASSSRTENEKLFF
TGTGCCAGCAGTTCCCGGACAGAAAATGAAAAACTGTTTTTT
>TRBJ2-7|TRBD1|few|TRBV7-2
CASIGGGQGMREQYF
TGTGCCAGCATCGGGGGGGGACAGGGGATGAGGGAGCAGTACTTC
>TRBJ1-4|NA|few|TRBV28
CASSQAGYNEKLFF
TGTGCCAGCAGCCAGGCGGGCTATAATGAAAAACTGTTTTTT
>TRBJ2-5|TRBD2|few|TRBV10-3
CATQREGAETQYF
TGTGCCACCCAGCGGGAGGGGGCGGAGACCCAGTACTTC
>TRBJ2-1|NA|NA|TRBV11-2
CASSSTSFSYNEQFF
TGTGCCAGCAGCTCAACTAGCTTCTCCTACAATGAGCAGTTCTTC
>TRBJ2-7|NA|few|TRBV7-2
CASSFFQGIYEQYF
TGTGCCAGCAGCTTTTTTCAGGGGATCTACGAGCAGTACTTC
>TRBJ2-2|TRBD1|NA|TRBV27
CASSPLTKTGLNTGELFF
TGTGCCAGCAGTCCTCTTACCAAGACAGGGCTTAACACCGGGGAGCTGTTTTTT